Presented here are 17 T cell receptor beta chains from one specimen sequenced in a study of cytomegalovirus exposure and HLA in healthy donors. Vbeta (60) and Jbeta (13) primers were used in the PCR. Assay used: immunoSEQ multiplex PCR; TCRdb lists only in-frame clones, some missing. The sample holds fewer than 100,000 clones, approximately 76% seen once. Specimen: PBMCs. The receptors come from a man aged 35 to 55 in good health and CMV-seropositive.

In its sample, this clone was seen a few times. The rearrangement uses TRBV28 and TRBJ2-5; no clear D. The CDR3 loop spans 11 amino acids. Germline CDR1 reads MDHEN; CDR2 reads SYDVKM. Trimming took 6 bases from V and 7 from J, leaving 9 bases between them. The CDR3 coding sequence is TGTGCCAGCAGCCTCTCTAGGACCCAGTACTTC. Its translation is CASSLSRTQYF.

CDR3 nucleotides: TGTGCCAGCGTCCTAGCGGGGGTGGAGACCCAGTACTTC. The encoded protein is CASVLAGVETQYF. The chain has TRBV7-9 and TRBJ2-5; TRBD2 aligns across 10 bases. J gave up 5 bases and V 8 bases, and 5 bases lay outside the gene matches. The CDR3 consists of 13 residues. Per germline, CDR1 SEHNR and CDR2 FQNEAQ (reference sequence).

V gene TRBV5-4 combines with J gene TRBJ1-2, with a tentative D call TRBD1 (6 bases). Germline CDR1 SGHNT, CDR2 YYREEE (reference sequence). V was trimmed by 2 bases and J by 3 bases, leaving 11 bases between them. CDR3 length: 14 residues. This chain's CDR3 is CASSFGQNDYGYTF. The CDR3 DNA sequence: TGTGCCAGCAGCTTCGGACAGAACGACTATGGCTACACCTTC.

V and J are TRBV6-1 and TRBJ2-3; no definite D call. Per the germline V gene, CDR1 is MNHNS and CDR2 is SASEGT. V was shortened by 4 bases and J by 1 base, with 6 bases between the two germline ends. This CDR3 is 13 amino acids long. CDR3 amino acids: CASSVLRTDTQYF. The CDR3, as DNA: TGTGCCAGCAGTGTCCTACGCACAGATACGCAGTATTTT.

This chain joins TRBV11-1 and TRBJ2-2; 14 positions match TRBD2. CDR1 and CDR2 (germline): SGHAT, FQDESV (reference sequence). Unmatched junction bases numbered 3, after V lost 5 bases and J lost 1 base. This CDR3 contains 17 residues. DNA for the CDR3: TGTGCCAGCAGCGGGGGACTAGCGGGGGAGAACACCGGGGAGCTGTTTTTT. Protein product: CASSGGLAGENTGELFF.

The chain couples TRBV5-1 to TRBJ2-5; 10 bases fit TRBD1. The better agreement between TRBJ2-7 and the DNA end casts doubt on the J call. Germline CDR1 reads SGHRS; CDR2 reads YFSETQ. This CDR3 is built from 14 residues. The CDR3: CASSPTGGPYEQYF. CDR3 DNA sequence: TGCGCCAGCAGCCCGACAGGGGGCCCCTACGAGCAGTACTTC.

Comment on this clone: The junction differs from germline at one of its ends, possibly a read error. This sequence joins TRBV19 and TRBJ2-5, with TRBD2 matching 7 bases. The assigned J gene may be wrong: the sequence end matches TRBJ2-7 better. CDR1 LNHDA and CDR2 SQIVND come from the germline V gene (reference sequence). CDR3 length: 13 amino acids. This CDR3 is CATSSGQTYEQYF. CDR3 nucleotide sequence: TGTGCCACTAGTAGCGGGCAGACCTACGAGCAGTACTTC.

The rearrangement uses TRBV15 and TRBJ2-2; D remains ambiguous. There are 16 residues in the CDR3. Germline CDR1 and CDR2: LNHNV and YYDKDF (reference sequence). Trimming took off 0 bases at V and 0 bases at J, with 8 bases between the two ends. The CDR3 loop reads CATSRDHTSNTGELFF. CDR3 sequence (DNA): TGTGCCACCAGCAGAGATCACACATCGAACACCGGGGAGCTGTTTTTT.

The chain is built from TRBV29-1 and TRBJ2-1, with a possible D match to TRBD1 (5 bases). CDR1 and CDR2 (germline): SQVTM, ANQGSEA. The CDR3 contains 13 residues. Between the trimmed V and J ends, which lost 7 bases and 0 bases, there was a span of 10 bases. The CDR3: CSGLRDSYNEQFF. CDR3 in DNA: TGCAGCGGACTCAGGGACTCCTACAATGAGCAGTTCTTC.

V and J are TRBV5-1 and TRBJ1-6; 7 bases agree with TRBD1. With 1 base clipped from V and 6 bases from J, the junction kept 4 bases outside the gene matches. The CDR3 loop spans 15 amino acids. Germline assignment: CDR1 SGHRS and CDR2 YFSETQ. CDR3 DNA: TGCGCCAGCAGCTTGTCGGCAGGGGGTAATTCACCCCTCCACTTT. Protein product: CASSLSAGGNSPLHF.

The V gene is TRBV28, the J gene TRBJ1-5, with a possible D match to TRBD1 (5 bases). Looked up from germline, CDR1 is MDHEN and CDR2 is SYDVKM. This CDR3 contains 15 residues. V lost 6 bases, J lost 5 bases, and 17 bases lay in between. The CDR3 spells CASSQGGRDHQPQHF. The CDR3 DNA sequence: TGTGCCAGCAGCCAGGGAGGGAGGGATCATCAGCCCCAGCATTTT.

The J gene is TRBJ2-3, the V gene TRBV10-3, with TRBD2 matching over 9 bases. V gave up 3 bases and J gave up 0 bases; unmatched junction bases: 7. Germline V gene data show CDR1 as ENHRY and CDR2 as SYGVKD. The CDR3 consists of 17 residues. CDR3 coding DNA: TGTGCCATCAGTGACGCAGAGACTAGCGGTAGCACAGATACGCAGTATTTT. Amino acids: CAISDAETSGSTDTQYF.

The V and J genes are TRBV15 and TRBJ2-4; TRBD1 might be the D (6 bases). The CDR3 contains 14 residues. V lost 1 base to trimming and J lost 7 bases, with 11 bases between them. The germline V gene encodes CDR1 LNHNV and CDR2 YYDKDF (reference sequence). The CDR3 loop reads CATSRGNRVNIQYF. CDR3 nucleotide sequence: TGTGCCACCAGCAGAGGGAACAGGGTGAACATTCAGTACTTC.

V is TRBV9 and J is TRBJ1-1; maybe TRBD1 (6 bases). Germline assignment: CDR1 SGDLS and CDR2 YYNGEE. V dropped 4 bases and J dropped 4 bases, with 14 bases sitting between them. CDR3 length equals 14 residues. In nucleotides, the CDR3 is TGTGCCAGCAGCCCCGTGGGGGCCAGCACTGAAGCTTTCTTT. This encodes CASSPVGASTEAFF.

The chain couples TRBV6-1 to TRBJ2-2; D is unresolved. The CDR3 sequence is 10 residues long. Trimming pared 5 bases from V and 7 bases from J, leaving 2 bases between. The germline V gene has CDR1 MNHNS and CDR2 SASEGT. CDR3 residues: CASSRGELFF. Here the CDR3 DNA reads TGTGCCAGCAGTCGCGGGGAGCTGTTTTTT.

The V and J genes are TRBV9 and TRBJ2-3; D is perhaps TRBD2 (7 bases). The CDR3 consists of 15 residues. Germline V gives CDR1 SGDLS, CDR2 YYNGEE. The germline V and J ends were trimmed by 6 bases and 3 bases, with 17 bases remaining between them. DNA for the CDR3: TGTGCCAGCAACGAGATCGGGGGGCCAACAGATACGCAGTATTTT. It translates to CASNEIGGPTDTQYF.

This clone was seen a few times. The V call is TRBV28, the J call TRBJ1-5, with 8 bases matching TRBD1. V dropped 2 bases and J dropped 1; count of bases not matched to a gene: 1. Germline CDR1 reads MDHEN; CDR2 reads SYDVKM. The CDR3 consists of 15 residues. CDR3 region: CASSLRQGSNQPQHF. The DNA of the CDR3 is TGTGCCAGCAGTTTACGACAGGGGAGCAATCAGCCCCAGCATTTT.